This TCR beta chain was documented in a study of blood T cell repertoires in COVID-19. Authors' analysis steps: Amplifying reference gene primers gave estimates of nucleated cell counts. The method was immunoSEQ multiplex PCR; TCRdb's version includes in-frame clones alone and lacks a portion of them. V and J calls and clone size follow that table, whereas D and trimming were derived from the DNA. The data contain over 400,000 clones, around nine tenths of them singletons. Those who participated ranged in age from about 18 to 95 years and resided in about two dozen US areas. The sample comprised PBMCs or T cells enriched from blood (not recorded which). The clonotype originates from a woman in her sixties or seventies who had recovered from COVID-19.

The CDR3 reads CASSLGGGSSYEQYF. In DNA, the CDR3 is TGTGCCAGCAGCCTCGGGGGGGGCTCCTCCTACGAGCAGTACTTC. The chain uses TRBV5-4 and TRBJ2-7, with 8 bases lining up with TRBD2. J was trimmed by 0 bases and V by 4 bases; bases with no gene match: 6. This CDR3 is built from 15 residues. The V gene's germline CDR1 is SGHNT and CDR2 YYREEE (reference sequence).